Below are 32 T cell receptor beta chains sequenced from a single sample in a study of blood T cell repertoires in COVID-19. TCRdb keeps only in-frame clones here, not all; method: immunoSEQ multiplex PCR. The sample has about 140,000 clones, around 80% seen once; the top ten hold approximately 1.6%. Sequenced sample: PBMCs or T cells enriched from blood (not recorded which). These receptors originate from a woman under 30 who had been exposed to COVID-19.

The chain is built from TRBV28 and TRBJ2-1, with D perhaps TRBD1 (7 bases). CDR3 length equals 14 residues. Trimming cost V 6 bases and J 6 bases, with 15 bases left between them. The germline gives CDR1 MDHEN, CDR2 SYDVKM. The CDR3 protein is CASRSGGRRNEQFF. The CDR3 bases are TGTGCCAGCAGATCAGGGGGGCGTCGCAATGAGCAGTTCTTC.

The gene calls are TRBV30 and TRBJ2-6; TRBD1 agrees at 9 bases. CDR1 and CDR2 (germline): GTSNPN, SVGIG (reference sequence). V gave up 7 bases and J gave up 1 base; unmatched junction bases: 5. The CDR3 consists of 15 residues. CDR3 coding DNA: TGTGCCTACGGGACAGGGATTTCTGGGGCCAACGTCCTGACTTTC. It encodes CAYGTGISGANVLTF.

The rearrangement uses TRBV2 and TRBJ1-1; D not resolved. Trimming cost V 6 bases and J 6 bases, with 14 bases left between them. CDR3 length equals 13 residues. CDR1 is SNHLY, CDR2 FYNNEI, per germline. The CDR3 region is CASRGGGQAEAFF. The CDR3 DNA is TGTGCCAGCAGGGGTGGAGGTCAGGCTGAAGCTTTCTTT.

The chain is built from TRBV7-3 and TRBJ2-3; the match to TRBD1 covers 9 bases. Germline CDR1 SGHTA, CDR2 FQGTGA. There are 14 residues in the CDR3. The V gene end was trimmed by 5 bases and the J gene end by 4 bases; junction bases not matched to a gene: 4. The CDR3 coding sequence is TGTGCCAGCAGCCCACAGGGGGCGTCAGATACGCAGTATTTT. Its translation is CASSPQGASDTQYF. Full variable domain (outside the CDR3, taken from reference TRBV7-3 and TRBJ2-3): GAGVSQTPSNKVTEKGKYVELRCDPISGHTALYWYRQSLGQGPEFLIYFQGTGAADDSGLPNDRFFAVRPEGSVSTLKIQRTERGDSAVYLCASSPQGASDTQYFGPGTRLTVL.

This chain joins TRBV25-1 and TRBJ1-1; 9 positions match TRBD1. The CDR3 runs 15 residues. The trim removed 0 bases at V and 7 bases at J, leaving 6 bases unmatched. Germline V gene lookup returns CDR1 MGHDK and CDR2 SYGVNS. CDR3 DNA: TGTGCCAGCAGTGAATACCGGGACAGGGATGGTGAAGCTTTCTTT. This codes for CASSEYRDRDGEAFF. The variable domain in full, completed from reference TRBV25-1 and TRBJ1-1, reads EADIYQTPRYLVIGTGKKITLECSQTMGHDKMYWYQQDPGMELHLIHYSYGVNSTEKGDLSSESTVSRIRTEHFPLTLESARPSHTSQYLCASSEYRDRDGEAFFGQGTRLTVV.

The genes are TRBV5-1 and TRBJ1-1; 12 positions agree with TRBD1. Germline-derived CDR1 and CDR2 are SGHRS and YFSETQ. J was trimmed by 8 bases and V by 4 bases; bases with no gene match: 6. The CDR3 loop spans 14 amino acids. The CDR3 region is CASSQGTGGAEAFF. The CDR3 nucleotides are TGCGCCAGCAGCCAAGGGACAGGGGGCGCCGAAGCTTTCTTT.

The chain links TRBV30 to TRBJ1-5; 7 positions match TRBD1. Germline lookup yields CDR1 GTSNPN and CDR2 SVGIG (reference sequence). This CDR3 is built from 14 residues. The V segment lost 3 bases and the J segment 2 bases; nucleotides outside the gene matches: 4. The CDR3 here is CAWSDDRGNQPQHF. The CDR3 bases are TGTGCCTGGAGCGACGACAGGGGCAATCAGCCCCAGCATTTT. Full variable domain (missing parts from reference TRBV30 and TRBJ1-5): SQTIHQWPATLVQPVGSPLSLECTVEGTSNPNLYWYRQAAGRGLQLLFYSVGIGQISSEVPQNLSASRPQDRQFILSSKKLLLSDSGFYLCAWSDDRGNQPQHFGDGTRLSIL.

This chain joins TRBV5-4 and TRBJ2-7; possible D gene TRBD1, 6 bases. Germline V lookup: CDR1 SGHNT, CDR2 YYREEE (reference sequence). CDR3 length: 15 residues. Trimming took off 0 bases at V and 5 bases at J, with 15 bases between the two ends. The CDR3 here is CASSLAGRGDHEQYF. The CDR3, as DNA: TGTGCCAGCAGCTTGGCCGGCAGGGGAGACCACGAGCAGTACTTC. The entire variable domain, with the rest obtained from reference TRBV5-4 and TRBJ2-7, is as follows: ETGVTQSPTHLIKTRGQQVTLRCSSQSGHNTVSWYQQALGQGPQFIFQYYREEENGRGNFPPRFSGLQFPNYSSELNVNALELDDSALYLCASSLAGRGDHEQYFGPGTRLTVT.

J is TRBJ1-5 and V is TRBV6-5; a possible D gene is TRBD1 (5 bases). Looked up from germline, CDR1 is MNHEY and CDR2 is SVGAGI. V was trimmed by 4 bases and J by 0 bases, leaving 13 bases between them. CDR3 length: 16 amino acids. CDR3 loop: CASSSPAGYSNQPQHF. CDR3 nucleotides: TGTGCCAGCAGTTCCCCGGCAGGGTATAGCAATCAGCCCCAGCATTTT.

The chain combines TRBV6-4 with TRBJ1-5; D is unresolved. V was shortened by 5 bases and J by 0 bases, with 5 bases between the two germline ends. Germline CDR1 MRHNA, CDR2 SNTAGT. The CDR3 is made up of 13 amino acids. Here the CDR3 DNA reads TGTGCCAGCAGTCCTTATAGCAATCAGCCCCAGCATTTT. Translated: CASSPYSNQPQHF.

This chain connects TRBV18 to TRBJ1-2; D might be TRBD1 (6 bases). This CDR3 has 16 residues. V lost 2 bases and J lost 0, with 13 bases in between. The germline gives CDR1 KGHSH, CDR2 LQKENI. CDR3 amino acids: CASSPNRAGANYGYTF. In DNA, the CDR3 is TGTGCCAGCTCACCAAATCGGGCAGGGGCTAACTATGGCTACACCTTC.

This clone was found once. The chain is built from TRBV2 and TRBJ2-7, with D possibly being TRBD1 (6 bases). The germline CDR1 and CDR2 sequences are SNHLY and FYNNEI. This CDR3 region has 14 residues. Deletions cut 6 bases from V and 0 bases from J, with 12 bases between. In DNA, the CDR3 is TGTGCCAGCAGGGAGTGGGACATCTCCTACGAGCAGTACTTC. It is translated as CASREWDISYEQYF.

This chain connects TRBV30 to TRBJ1-4, with TRBD1 matching over 7 bases. V shed 3 bases, J shed 4 bases, and the junction held 5 bases outside the gene matches. CDR1 and CDR2 (germline): GTSNPN, SVGIG (reference sequence). CDR3 length equals 14 residues. This CDR3 reads CAWSVQGNNEKLFF. Here the CDR3 DNA reads TGTGCCTGGAGCGTACAGGGGAATAATGAAAAACTGTTTTTT. Filled out from reference TRBV30 and TRBJ1-4, the complete variable domain reads SQTIHQWPATLVQPVGSPLSLECTVEGTSNPNLYWYRQAAGRGLQLLFYSVGIGQISSEVPQNLSASRPQDRQFILSSKKLLLSDSGFYLCAWSVQGNNEKLFFGSGTQLSVL.

The gene calls are TRBV11-1 and TRBJ1-4; unclear D gene. The CDR3 spans 14 residues. The ends were cut back, 5 bases at V and 0 bases at J, with 7 bases in the middle. Germline values: CDR1 SGHAT, CDR2 FQDESV (reference sequence). As DNA, the CDR3 is TGTGCCAGCAGCCAGAAAGCAACTAATGAAAAACTGTTTTTT. It codes for CASSQKATNEKLFF. Complete variable domain (other parts from reference TRBV11-1 and TRBJ1-4): EAEVAQSPRYKITEKSQAVAFWCDPISGHATLYWYRQILGQGPELLVQFQDESVVDDSQLPKDRFSAERLKGVDSTLKIQPAELGDSAMYLCASSQKATNEKLFFGSGTQLSVL.

This chain uses TRBV5-1 with TRBJ1-1; D perhaps matches TRBD1 (6 bases). Trimming shortened V by 2 bases and J by 2 bases, and 10 bases separated the two germline ends. Germline V lookup: CDR1 SGHRS, CDR2 YFSETQ. The CDR3 covers 14 residues. The chain's CDR3 is CASSFTDSNTEAFF. The CDR3 DNA reads as TGCGCCAGCAGCTTTACGGACAGTAACACTGAAGCTTTCTTT.

The CDR3: CASINEEQGKGRNTIYF. For the CDR3, the DNA is TGTGCCAGCATCAATGAGGAACAGGGGAAGGGTCGGAACACCATATATTTT. V gene TRBV27 combines with J gene TRBJ1-3; 7 bases fit TRBD1. The CDR3 totals 17 residues. Germline values: CDR1 MNHEY, CDR2 SMNVEV (reference sequence). V lost 7 bases and J lost 7; bases outside the gene matches: 19.

V usage is TRBV7-6 and J usage is TRBJ1-6, with a weak D call TRBD1 (5 bases). The CDR3 loop spans 15 amino acids. Germline assignment: CDR1 SGHVS and CDR2 FNYEAQ. Trimming took off 5 bases at V and 6 bases at J, with 14 bases between the two ends. In DNA form, the CDR3 reads TGTGCCAGCAGCCTCAATGGGGGAGGTAATTCACCCCTCCACTTT. Its protein product is CASSLNGGGNSPLHF.

This clone showed up just a few times. This chain uses TRBV5-4 with TRBJ2-6; tentative D call: TRBD1 (6 bases). V was pared by 4 bases and J by 3 bases, with 14 bases between. CDR1 and CDR2 (germline): SGHNT, YYREEE (reference sequence). The CDR3 has 16 residues. CDR3 DNA sequence: TGTGCCAGCAGCCTCAACAGGGTGCATGGGGCCAACGTCCTGACTTTC. As protein: CASSLNRVHGANVLTF.

The chain uses TRBV28 and TRBJ1-2; D is perhaps TRBD1 (6 bases). The CDR3 spans 15 residues. Germline-derived CDR1 and CDR2 are MDHEN and SYDVKM. V lost 1 base and J lost 8, with 17 bases in between. In nucleotides, the CDR3 is TGTGCCAGCAGTTTATCCTATACACAGGGCCGGGGCTACACCTTC. Its protein product is CASSLSYTQGRGYTF.

This clone has only a few counts. The chain combines TRBV11-2 with TRBJ2-2, with D perhaps TRBD1 (7 bases). The CDR3 sequence is 16 residues long. Germline values: CDR1 SGHAT, CDR2 FQNNGV. V shed 3 bases and J shed 1 base, with 12 bases lying between them. This CDR3 is CASSFAGQLNTGELFF. CDR3 sequence (DNA): TGTGCCAGCAGCTTCGCGGGACAGCTGAACACCGGGGAGCTGTTTTTT.

The sample holds a few counts of this clone. This chain uses TRBV18 with TRBJ1-2; TRBD1 matches at 7 bases. Germline values: CDR1 KGHSH, CDR2 LQKENI. This CDR3 is built from 15 residues. Trimming at V came to 4 bases and at J to 6 bases, leaving 11 bases not matched to a gene. CDR3 in amino acids: CASSRRTGRDNGYTF. DNA of the CDR3: TGTGCCAGCTCACGACGGACAGGCCGGGATAATGGCTACACCTTC.

The V call is TRBV18, the J call TRBJ2-3; 7 nucleotides agree with TRBD1. J was trimmed by 4 bases and V by 5 bases; bases with no gene match: 3. Germline lookup yields CDR1 KGHSH and CDR2 LQKENI. The CDR3 has 13 amino acids. CDR3 residues: CASSSGGADTQYF. Here the CDR3 DNA reads TGTGCCAGCTCATCAGGGGGAGCAGATACGCAGTATTTT. The full variable domain, completed using reference TRBV18 and TRBJ2-3, is NAGVMQNPRHLVRRRGQEARLRCSPMKGHSHVYWYRQLPEEGLKFMVYLQKENIIDESGMPKERFSAEFPKEGPSILRIQQVVRGDSAAYFCASSSGGADTQYFGPGTRLTVL.

This clone was seen once. The chain links TRBV2 to TRBJ2-3, with D maybe TRBD2 (5 bases). CDR1 is SNHLY and CDR2 is FYNNEI in the germline V gene. This CDR3 is 13 amino acids long. Trimming cost V 5 bases and J 1 base, with 7 bases left between them. CDR3 sequence (DNA): TGTGCCAGCAGTAGCGGACGCACAGATACGCAGTATTTT. It codes for CASSSGRTDTQYF.

This chain connects TRBV6-2 or TRBV6-3 to TRBJ2-7, with 8 bases lining up with TRBD2. CDR3 length: 16 residues. CDR1 is MNHEY and CDR2 is SVGEGT in the germline V gene. J lost 7 bases, V lost 6 bases, and 17 bases had no gene match. The CDR3 coding sequence is TGTGCCAGCAGCCCCCGACTAGGGGCCAGCGGGAGTGAGCAGTACTTC. The encoded protein is CASSPRLGASGSEQYF.

The rearrangement uses TRBV27 and TRBJ1-1; 7 bases match TRBD1. The germline gives CDR1 MNHEY, CDR2 SMNVEV (reference sequence). This CDR3 contains 12 residues. The V and J ends lost 6 bases and 8 bases, in that order; junction bases with no gene match: 6. Here the CDR3 reads CASRKDRAEAFF. The CDR3 region has the DNA TGTGCCAGCAGAAAAGACAGGGCAGAAGCTTTCTTT.

This clone was counted many times. This sequence joins TRBV30 and TRBJ2-1; the D gene is possibly TRBD2 (5 bases). The CDR3 loop spans 15 amino acids. Germline lookup yields CDR1 GTSNPN and CDR2 SVGIG (reference sequence). Trimming removed 1 base from V and 0 bases from J, with 10 bases in between. As DNA, the CDR3 is TGTGCCTGGAGTGGGGGAGCCCGCTCCTACAATGAGCAGTTCTTC. This gives the protein CAWSGGARSYNEQFF.

The chain has TRBV5-4 and TRBJ2-7, with 7 bases fitting TRBD1. The junction had 10 bases not matched to a gene; V was cut back by 5 bases and J by 5 bases. The V gene's germline CDR1 is SGHNT and CDR2 YYREEE (reference sequence). This CDR3 spans 14 amino acids. For the CDR3, the DNA is TGTGCCAGCAGAAATAAGGGGGCGCGAAACGAGCAGTACTTC. This sequence encodes CASRNKGARNEQYF.

This clone was detected only a few times. The chain is built from TRBV30 and TRBJ1-5; TRBD1 matches 8 bases. In germline, CDR1 is GTSNPN, CDR2 SVGIG (reference sequence). The CDR3 is 14 amino acids. Trimming at V came to 5 bases and at J to 1 base, leaving 4 bases not matched to a gene. CDR3: CAWGGQASNQPQHF. The CDR3 coding sequence is TGTGCCTGGGGGGGACAGGCAAGCAATCAGCCCCAGCATTTT. Full variable domain (remainder filled in from reference TRBV30 and TRBJ1-5): SQTIHQWPATLVQPVGSPLSLECTVEGTSNPNLYWYRQAAGRGLQLLFYSVGIGQISSEVPQNLSASRPQDRQFILSSKKLLLSDSGFYLCAWGGQASNQPQHFGDGTRLSIL.

In this sample, this clone turned up once. The gene calls are TRBV27 and TRBJ2-7, with 11 bases that match TRBD2. Losses at the gene ends were 4 bases for V and 3 bases for J; bases not matched to a gene: 5. The CDR3 contains 15 residues. Germline assignment: CDR1 MNHEY and CDR2 SMNVEV (reference sequence). The CDR3: CASSSPGLAGYEQYF. The CDR3 DNA follows: TGTGCCAGCAGTTCCCCCGGACTAGCGGGCTACGAGCAGTACTTC.

This clone was detected a few times. The chain carries TRBV6-4 and TRBJ2-1, with 8 nucleotides matching TRBD2. CDR3 length equals 15 residues. Germline CDR1 MRHNA, CDR2 SNTAGT. V shed 0 bases, J shed 3 bases, and the junction held 1 base outside the gene matches. CDR3 in amino acids: CASSDSLADYNEQFF. CDR3 DNA: TGTGCCAGCAGTGACTCACTAGCGGACTACAATGAGCAGTTCTTC.

The chain uses TRBV27 and TRBJ2-1, with 10 bases lining up with TRBD2. Trimming removed 4 bases from V and 8 bases from J; junction bases left unmatched: 11. The germline V gene encodes CDR1 MNHEY and CDR2 SMNVEV (reference sequence). The CDR3 extends over 16 amino acids. CDR3 nucleotide sequence: TGTGCCAGCAGTTCCTCCGGGACTAGCGTAGTGCATGAGCAGTTCTTC. Protein product: CASSSSGTSVVHEQFF.

V is TRBV18 and J is TRBJ1-4; possible D gene TRBD1, 6 bases. V was pared by 0 bases and J by 6 bases, with 8 bases between. The CDR3 runs to 14 residues. The germline V gene encodes CDR1 KGHSH and CDR2 LQKENI. Here the CDR3 reads CASSPPSGDEKLFF. CDR3 DNA sequence: TGTGCCAGCTCACCACCGTCAGGGGATGAAAAACTGTTTTTT.